This is a list of T cell receptor beta chains from one sample in a study of blood T cell repertoires in COVID-19. Assay: immunoSEQ multiplex PCR; the TCRdb copy retains only in-frame clones and omits some. Among about 130,000 clones listed, 70% to 85% were seen once. Sequences were obtained from peripheral blood. These receptors were collected from a man between 60 and 70 years old who had recovered from COVID-19. Each CDR3 is given with its conserved first and last residue. Each record gives: J gene, clone size, V gene, D gene, CDR3 DNA, CDR3 protein. The D gene is left open where the match is weak. Clone sizes are given selectively: once, few, many, or a class where the clone is expanded.

J gene: TRBJ2-6
clone size: NA
V gene: TRBV7-3
D gene: NA
CDR3 DNA: TGTGCCAGCAGCTCCCAGGGTAAAGGGGCCAACGTCCTGACTTTC
CDR3 protein: CASSSQGKGANVLTF

J gene: TRBJ2-3
clone size: NA
V gene: TRBV6-1
D gene: NA
CDR3 DNA: TGTGCCAGCAGTGAAGTATCAGGGGAGGGGACAGATACGCAGTATTTT
CDR3 protein: CASSEVSGEGTDTQYF

J gene: TRBJ2-3
clone size: NA
V gene: TRBV27
D gene: NA
CDR3 DNA: TGTGCCAGCAGTCCGCGGCCCGGGGGTGGCACAGATACGCAGTATTTT
CDR3 protein: CASSPRPGGGTDTQYF

J gene: TRBJ1-3
clone size: NA
V gene: TRBV6-5
D gene: NA
CDR3 DNA: TGTGCCAGCAGCCCCCGGTTCGGGTCTGGAAACACCATATATTTT
CDR3 protein: CASSPRFGSGNTIYF

J gene: TRBJ2-7
clone size: NA
V gene: TRBV19
D gene: TRBD1
CDR3 DNA: TGTGCCAGTAGTGAACAGGGGGCGCTTGGCGAGCAGTACTTC
CDR3 protein: CASSEQGALGEQYF

J gene: TRBJ2-1
clone size: NA
V gene: TRBV24-1
D gene: NA
CDR3 DNA: TGTGCCACCAGTGATTTCACACGGGAGAAGGTTGCTGAGCAGTTCTTC
CDR3 protein: CATSDFTREKVAEQFF

J gene: TRBJ1-1
clone size: few
V gene: TRBV19
D gene: NA
CDR3 DNA: TGTGCCAGTAGTAAGGTCGGGGAGTACACTGAAGCTTTCTTT
CDR3 protein: CASSKVGEYTEAFF

J gene: TRBJ1-1
clone size: NA
V gene: TRBV7-3
D gene: TRBD1
CDR3 DNA: TGTGCCAGCAGCTTTGGGACAGGGACTGAAGCTTTCTTT
CDR3 protein: CASSFGTGTEAFF

J gene: TRBJ2-3
clone size: once
V gene: TRBV11-2
D gene: TRBD2
CDR3 DNA: TGTGCCAGCAGCTTATCTGCCGGGACTAGCGGCCTTGGTACGCAGTATTTT
CDR3 protein: CASSLSAGTSGLGTQYF

J gene: TRBJ2-5
clone size: NA
V gene: TRBV19
D gene: NA
CDR3 DNA: TGTGCCAGTAGTATTACCAGGGGCCAAGAGACCCAGTACTTC
CDR3 protein: CASSITRGQETQYF

J gene: TRBJ2-1
clone size: NA
V gene: TRBV6-1
D gene: TRBD2
CDR3 DNA: TGTGCCAGCAGTGAATTGTTGGCGGGGGGACATGGCAATGAGCAGTTCTTC
CDR3 protein: CASSELLAGGHGNEQFF

J gene: TRBJ1-2
clone size: NA
V gene: TRBV29-1
D gene: NA
CDR3 DNA: TGCAGCGTTATAGACAAGCTAAAAGCTAACTATGGCTACACCTTC
CDR3 protein: CSVIDKLKANYGYTF

J gene: TRBJ1-5
clone size: NA
V gene: TRBV19
D gene: NA
CDR3 DNA: TGTGCCAGTAGTATAGAATGGGCAGTGCATCAGCCCCAGCATTTT
CDR3 protein: CASSIEWAVHQPQHF

J gene: TRBJ1-2
clone size: NA
V gene: TRBV29-1
D gene: NA
CDR3 DNA: TGCAGCGTTGGGCAGGGGAACTATGGCTACACCTTC
CDR3 protein: CSVGQGNYGYTF

J gene: TRBJ2-1
clone size: NA
V gene: TRBV7-2
D gene: TRBD2
CDR3 DNA: TGTGCCAGCAGCTTAGCTCTAGCGGGCAGGAATGAGCAGTTCTTC
CDR3 protein: CASSLALAGRNEQFF

J gene: TRBJ2-5
clone size: NA
V gene: TRBV3-1/TRBV3-2
D gene: TRBD1
CDR3 DNA: TGTGCCAGCAGCCAAGAAGGAGGACAGGCCACCCAGTACTTC
CDR3 protein: CASSQEGGQATQYF

J gene: TRBJ1-6
clone size: NA
V gene: TRBV6-2/TRBV6-3
D gene: NA
CDR3 DNA: TGTGCCAGCAGCCCCGTGGGGACACAGAATTCACCCCTCCACTTT
CDR3 protein: CASSPVGTQNSPLHF